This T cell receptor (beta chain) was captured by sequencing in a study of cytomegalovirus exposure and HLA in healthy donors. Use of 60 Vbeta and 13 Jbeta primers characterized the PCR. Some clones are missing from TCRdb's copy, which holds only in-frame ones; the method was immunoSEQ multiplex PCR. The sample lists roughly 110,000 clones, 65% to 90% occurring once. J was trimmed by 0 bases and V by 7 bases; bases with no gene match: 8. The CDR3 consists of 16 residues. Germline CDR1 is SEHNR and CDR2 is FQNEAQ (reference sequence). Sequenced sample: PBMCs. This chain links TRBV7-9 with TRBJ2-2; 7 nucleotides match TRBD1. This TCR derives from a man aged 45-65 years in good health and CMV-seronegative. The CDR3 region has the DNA TGTGCCAGCAACCGACGGGGACAGCCGAACACCGGGGAGCTGTTTTTT. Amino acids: CASNRRGQPNTGELFF. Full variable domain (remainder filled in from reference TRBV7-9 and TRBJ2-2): DTGVSQNPRHKITKRGQNVTFRCDPISEHNRLYWYRQTLGQGPEFLTYFQNEAQLEKSRLLSDRFSAERPKGSFSTLEIQRTEQGDSAMYLCASNRRGQPNTGELFFGEGSRLTVL.